This entry lists 31 T cell receptor beta chains sequenced from one sample in a study of CD8 T cells in ankylosing spondylitis. TCRdb called the 5' RACE reads again in MiXCR, with one record for every CDR3 protein. Of fewer than 350,000 distinct CDR3 sequences listed, around a tenth are singletons. Sequencing was done on a sample of blood, either unsorted or a sorted T cell fraction (not recorded which). The source of these receptors is a female donor with ankylosing spondylitis or in good health (not recorded which).

This clonotype was detected ten times or more. V is TRBV15 and J is TRBJ2-3; TRBD2 matches 9 bases. The CDR3 consists of 15 residues. From germline, CDR1 is LNHNV and CDR2 YYDKDF (reference sequence). Trimming took 6 bases from V and 2 from J; bases not matched to a gene: 6. CDR3 sequence: CATRSERGVTDTQYF. CDR3 DNA sequence: TGTGCCACCAGGAGTGAGCGGGGGGTCACAGATACGCAGTATTTT.

In its sample, this clonotype was seen a few times. This rearrangement joins TRBV5-1 to TRBJ2-3; D call uncertain. The V gene lost 4 bases and the J gene lost 2 bases, with 11 bases spanning the gap. This CDR3 has 14 amino acids. Germline lookup yields CDR1 SGHRS and CDR2 YFSETQ. The CDR3 DNA is TGCGCCAGCAGCGCCGGCTCTCACACAGATACGCAGTATTTT. This gives the protein CASSAGSHTDTQYF.

This clonotype appeared many times. The chain links TRBV2 to TRBJ2-7; D unclear. The V end was cut by 6 bases, the J end by 2 bases, with 14 bases between. The germline V gene has CDR1 SNHLY and CDR2 FYNNEI. There are 14 residues in the CDR3. In DNA, the CDR3 is TGTGCCAGCAGGGGAATGGTTGGGCCCTACGAGCAGTACTTC. As protein: CASRGMVGPYEQYF.

This clonotype was counted at least ten times. The V and J genes are TRBV28 and TRBJ2-7; no reliable D call. The CDR3 extends over 14 amino acids. Trimming removed 6 bases from V and 2 bases from J, with 14 bases in between. Germline V gives CDR1 MDHEN, CDR2 SYDVKM. CDR3 DNA sequence: TGTGCCAGCAGCCATCCTTTCCGGCCCTACGAGCAGTACTTC. This encodes CASSHPFRPYEQYF.

CDR3 residues: CAWNPGQNTGELFF. Written as DNA, the CDR3 is TGTGCCTGGAACCCGGGACAGAACACCGGGGAGCTGTTTTTT. The chain recombines TRBV30 with TRBJ2-2; perhaps TRBD1 as D (6 bases). This CDR3 contains 14 residues. The ends were cut back, 4 bases at V and 1 base at J, with 10 bases in the middle. Per germline, CDR1 GTSNPN and CDR2 SVGIG (reference sequence).

This clonotype was seen more than once but under ten times. This sequence joins TRBV7-9 and TRBJ1-5, with D perhaps TRBD1 (5 bases). Deletions cut 1 base from V and 6 bases from J, with 13 bases between. Germline loops: CDR1 SEHNR, CDR2 FQNEAQ (reference sequence). The CDR3 has 15 amino acids. CDR3 sequence (DNA): TGTGCCAGCAGCTTAGGCCAGGGATGGGGTCAGCCCCAGCATTTT. Its protein is CASSLGQGWGQPQHF.

The table lists this clonotype with many counts. This chain joins TRBV10-3 and TRBJ2-3, with TRBD2 identical over 8 bases. The CDR3 runs 16 residues. CDR1 is ENHRY and CDR2 is SYGVKD in the germline V gene. V gave up 3 bases and J gave up 2 bases; unmatched junction bases: 7. The CDR3 DNA is TGTGCCATCAGTGATCCGACTAGCGTGTACACAGATACGCAGTATTTT. Translated, it gives CAISDPTSVYTDTQYF.

This clonotype was counted a few times. This rearrangement joins TRBV5-1 to TRBJ2-7, with 8 bases that match TRBD1. Trimming cost V 4 bases and J 4 bases; bases outside gene matches: 4. This CDR3 has 13 amino acids. Germline CDR1 and CDR2: SGHRS and YFSETQ. CDR3 bases: TGCGCCAGCAGCACTCGGACAGGGTACGAGCAGTACTTC. Protein: CASSTRTGYEQYF.

This clonotype appeared many times. This chain joins TRBV6-1 and TRBJ2-7, with TRBD1 as a possible D gene (5 bases). CDR1 and CDR2 from the germline V gene are MNHNS and SASEGT. CDR3 length equals 13 residues. The ends were cut back, 5 bases at V and 7 bases at J, with 15 bases in the middle. The CDR3 sequence is CASSPMDISEQYF. CDR3 sequence (DNA): TGTGCCAGCAGTCCCATGGACATCTCGGAGCAGTACTTC.

This clonotype was detected many times. A much larger clone is a single base away; this may be a read error. The rearrangement joins TRBV20-1 to TRBJ2-3; 12 positions match TRBD2. The CDR3 length is 17 residues. Germline CDR1 DFQATT, CDR2 SNEGSKA (reference sequence). For the CDR3, the DNA is TGCTGTGCTAGAATTCGTCTAGCGGGAGGGCAATTAGATACGCAGTATTTT. This sequence encodes CCARIRLAGGQLDTQYF.

This clonotype was counted ten times or more. The chain employs TRBV4-1 and TRBJ1-5, with 9 bases identical to TRBD1. V was pared by 0 bases and J by 7 bases, with 7 bases of the junction left unmatched. This CDR3 is 16 amino acids long. Germline CDR1 and CDR2: MGHRA and YSYEKL. The DNA for the CDR3 is TGCGCCAGCAGCCAAGAACGGGACAGGGATCTCCAGCCCCAGCATTTT. Encoded protein: CASSQERDRDLQPQHF.

The V call is TRBV20-1, the J call TRBJ1-1, with D unclear. Germline V lookup: CDR1 DFQATT, CDR2 SNEGSKA (reference sequence). CDR3 length equals 12 residues. V lost 4 bases to trimming and J lost 3 bases, with 9 bases between them. CDR3 nucleotides: TGCAGTGCTAAGTATGGGTACACTGAAGCTTTCTTT. Protein: CSAKYGYTEAFF.

The rearrangement uses TRBV20-1 and TRBJ2-5, with 10 positions matching TRBD2. The length of the CDR3 is 14 residues. Germline CDR1 reads DFQATT; CDR2 reads SNEGSKA (reference sequence). With V trimmed by 6 bases and J by 4 bases, 8 bases remained unmatched. As DNA, the CDR3 is TGCAGTGCCAGTAGGGCTAGCGGGGGAGAGACCCAGTACTTC. Translating it yields CSASRASGGETQYF.

This clonotype was seen many times. This chain connects TRBV5-1 to TRBJ2-1; 9 bases fit TRBD1. CDR1 is SGHRS and CDR2 is YFSETQ in the germline V gene. V trimming: 4 bases; J trimming: 0 bases; junction bases outside the gene matches: 17. The CDR3 runs 20 residues. CDR3 loop: CASSPGMGTGRLSSYNEQFF. In nucleotides, the CDR3 is TGCGCCAGCAGCCCGGGAATGGGGACAGGGAGATTAAGCTCCTACAATGAGCAGTTCTTC.

This clonotype was seen ten or more times. This chain joins TRBV20-1 and TRBJ2-3, with TRBD2 matching over 10 bases. Germline values: CDR1 DFQATT, CDR2 SNEGSKA (reference sequence). J gave up 2 bases and V 1 base, and 3 bases lay outside the gene matches. This CDR3 has 15 residues. The CDR3 region is CSARALAGLTDTQYF. CDR3 bases: TGCAGTGCTAGAGCACTAGCGGGGCTCACAGATACGCAGTATTTT.

V gene TRBV19 combines with J gene TRBJ2-2, with D perhaps given as TRBD1 or TRBD2 (5 bases each). Germline V gene lookup returns CDR1 LNHDA and CDR2 SQIVND (reference sequence). Trimming left V 10 bases short and J 3 bases short, with 18 bases between. The CDR3 totals 15 residues. The CDR3 reads CATTIRQGDTGELFF. CDR3 sequence (DNA): TGTGCCACCACCATCCGGCAGGGAGACACCGGGGAGCTGTTTTTT.

This clonotype was seen a few times. The chain couples TRBV10-3 to TRBJ2-1; 9 nucleotides agree with TRBD1. The J segment lost 5 bases and the V segment lost 6 bases, leaving 11 bases of the junction unmatched. The length of the CDR3 is 16 residues. Germline V gene sequence: CDR1 ENHRY, CDR2 SYGVKD. CDR3 nucleotides: TGTGCCATCAGAGGGTCCCGGGACAGGGATGACAATGAGCAGTTCTTC. This encodes CAIRGSRDRDDNEQFF.

This clonotype was observed a handful of times. This chain connects TRBV5-1 to TRBJ1-1; a weak D match, TRBD1 (5 bases). Germline CDR1 reads SGHRS; CDR2 reads YFSETQ. The CDR3 contains 15 residues. The V end was cut by 0 bases, the J end by 1 base, with 10 bases between. The CDR3 loop is CASSLAGPENTEAFF. The CDR3 DNA follows: TGCGCCAGCAGCTTGGCAGGGCCGGAGAACACTGAAGCTTTCTTT.

This clonotype was seen more than once but under ten times. This rearrangement joins TRBV29-1 to TRBJ2-4; 11 bases agree with TRBD1. The V segment lost 7 bases and the J segment 0 bases; nucleotides outside the gene matches: 5. The CDR3 runs to 15 residues. Germline V gene sequence: CDR1 SQVTM, CDR2 ANQGSEA. CDR3 sequence: CSAGTGGLAKNIQYF. In DNA form, the CDR3 reads TGCAGCGCCGGGACAGGGGGTCTAGCCAAAAACATTCAGTACTTC.

The rearrangement joins TRBV14 to TRBJ1-1; D gene uncertain. Trimming left V 1 base short and J 6 bases short, with 9 bases between. The CDR3 spans 13 residues. Germline CDR1 SGHDN, CDR2 FVKESK. The DNA of the CDR3 is TGTGCCAGCAGCCAAGCACGTATGGCTGAAGCTTTCTTT. Its protein product is CASSQARMAEAFF.

This clonotype appeared a few times. The chain recombines TRBV20-1 with TRBJ2-7; the D is unclear. Trimming stripped 0 bases from V and 2 bases from J, with 14 bases between. Per the germline V gene, CDR1 is DFQATT and CDR2 is SNEGSKA (reference sequence). There are 15 residues in the CDR3. This chain's CDR3 is CSARDRTASTYEQYF. The CDR3 DNA follows: TGCAGTGCTAGAGATCGGACCGCCTCAACCTACGAGCAGTACTTC.

This clonotype was observed at least ten times. The J gene is TRBJ2-5, the V gene TRBV20-1, with 8 bases that match TRBD1. The CDR3 runs to 12 residues. With V trimmed by 6 bases and J by 5 bases, 5 bases remained unmatched. Germline V gene sequence: CDR1 DFQATT, CDR2 SNEGSKA (reference sequence). CDR3 amino acids: CSASRQGETQYF. CDR3 DNA: TGCAGTGCCTCTAGACAGGGGGAGACCCAGTACTTC.

This chain joins TRBV20-1 and TRBJ2-1; weak D call: TRBD1 (5 bases). Germline values: CDR1 DFQATT, CDR2 SNEGSKA (reference sequence). V was trimmed by 2 bases and J by 8 bases, leaving 10 bases between them. The CDR3 loop spans 12 amino acids. DNA of the CDR3: TGCAGTGCTAGACTAGGGGTGCATGAGCAGTTCTTC. Translating it yields CSARLGVHEQFF.

This clonotype was found many times. The chain couples TRBV28 to TRBJ2-2; 7 nucleotides line up with TRBD1. Germline CDR1 reads MDHEN; CDR2 reads SYDVKM. Trimming at V came to 3 bases and at J to 4 bases, leaving 2 bases not matched to a gene. This CDR3 contains 14 residues. CDR3 in amino acids: CASSFTGVTGELFF. DNA for the CDR3: TGTGCCAGCAGTTTCACAGGGGTCACCGGGGAGCTGTTTTTT.

Ten or more counts support this clonotype. This chain joins TRBV20-1 and TRBJ1-5; 9 bases agree with TRBD1. The V segment lost 5 bases and the J segment 6 bases; nucleotides outside the gene matches: 8. Looked up from germline, CDR1 is DFQATT and CDR2 is SNEGSKA (reference sequence). CDR3 length: 14 residues. The CDR3 DNA is TGCAGTGCTGGCCGGGACAGGGCTGGTCAGCCCCAGCATTTT. Its protein product is CSAGRDRAGQPQHF.

This clonotype was counted at least ten times. This rearrangement joins TRBV12-3 or TRBV12-4 to TRBJ2-7, with 7 bases that match TRBD2. Trimming took 2 bases from V and 0 from J; bases not matched to a gene: 4. The CDR3 totals 15 residues. CDR3: CASSLSGASSYEQYF. The CDR3 nucleotides are TGTGCCAGCAGTTTAAGCGGGGCAAGCTCCTACGAGCAGTACTTC.

This clonotype was seen at least ten times. The V gene is TRBV20-1, the J gene TRBJ1-5, with D possibly TRBD1 on 5 matching bases. The V gene lost 5 bases and the J gene lost 7 bases, with 15 bases spanning the gap. CDR1 DFQATT and CDR2 SNEGSKA come from the germline V gene (reference sequence). This CDR3 has 13 amino acids. As DNA, the CDR3 is TGCAGTGCTCAAACCGGTAGGGGACAGCCCCAGCATTTT. Its translation: CSAQTGRGQPQHF.

Ten or more counts support this clonotype. V and J are TRBV10-3 and TRBJ2-7, with D tentatively TRBD1 or TRBD2 (6 bases each). The ends were cut back, 4 bases at V and 4 bases at J, with 14 bases in the middle. CDR3 length: 14 amino acids. Germline values: CDR1 ENHRY, CDR2 SYGVKD. The CDR3 here is CAISVGGGPYEQYF. The DNA for the CDR3 is TGTGCCATCAGTGTTGGAGGGGGGCCTTACGAGCAGTACTTC.

In this sample, this clonotype turned up many times. The V call is TRBV4-1, the J call TRBJ2-1, with TRBD1 identical over 12 bases. With 3 bases clipped from V and 7 bases from J, the junction kept 10 bases outside the gene matches. This CDR3 has 17 amino acids. Per the germline V gene, CDR1 is MGHRA and CDR2 is YSYEKL. CDR3: CASSQPTGQGATNEQFF. The DNA of the CDR3 is TGCGCCAGCAGCCAGCCTACGGGACAGGGGGCAACGAATGAGCAGTTCTTC.

The table lists this clonotype with a few counts. The V and J genes are TRBV5-6 and TRBJ2-7; either TRBD1 or TRBD2 may fit D (5 bases each). This CDR3 spans 14 amino acids. Trimming removed 3 bases from V and 3 bases from J, with 13 bases in between. Germline V lookup: CDR1 SGHDT, CDR2 YYEEEE. The CDR3 bases are TGTGCCAGCAGCTACGGGACCCCGCTCTACGAGCAGTACTTC. Translated, it gives CASSYGTPLYEQYF. The variable domain in full, with the rest retrieved from reference TRBV5-6 and TRBJ2-7, is DAGVTQSPTHLIKTRGQQVTLRCSPKSGHDTVSWYQQALGQGPQFIFQYYEEEERQRGNFPDRFSGHQFPNYSSELNVNALLLGDSALYLCASSYGTPLYEQYFGPGTRLTVT.

Comment on this clonotype: Just one base apart from a much larger clone, this may be a read error. This chain connects TRBV5-1 to TRBJ2-7; a weak D match, TRBD2 (5 bases). The germline V gene has CDR1 SGHRS and CDR2 YFSETQ. The CDR3 spans 13 residues. DNA of the CDR3: TGCGCCAGTTCCCGGGATACCAACTACGAGCAGAACTTC. It yields the protein CASSRDTNYEQNF.